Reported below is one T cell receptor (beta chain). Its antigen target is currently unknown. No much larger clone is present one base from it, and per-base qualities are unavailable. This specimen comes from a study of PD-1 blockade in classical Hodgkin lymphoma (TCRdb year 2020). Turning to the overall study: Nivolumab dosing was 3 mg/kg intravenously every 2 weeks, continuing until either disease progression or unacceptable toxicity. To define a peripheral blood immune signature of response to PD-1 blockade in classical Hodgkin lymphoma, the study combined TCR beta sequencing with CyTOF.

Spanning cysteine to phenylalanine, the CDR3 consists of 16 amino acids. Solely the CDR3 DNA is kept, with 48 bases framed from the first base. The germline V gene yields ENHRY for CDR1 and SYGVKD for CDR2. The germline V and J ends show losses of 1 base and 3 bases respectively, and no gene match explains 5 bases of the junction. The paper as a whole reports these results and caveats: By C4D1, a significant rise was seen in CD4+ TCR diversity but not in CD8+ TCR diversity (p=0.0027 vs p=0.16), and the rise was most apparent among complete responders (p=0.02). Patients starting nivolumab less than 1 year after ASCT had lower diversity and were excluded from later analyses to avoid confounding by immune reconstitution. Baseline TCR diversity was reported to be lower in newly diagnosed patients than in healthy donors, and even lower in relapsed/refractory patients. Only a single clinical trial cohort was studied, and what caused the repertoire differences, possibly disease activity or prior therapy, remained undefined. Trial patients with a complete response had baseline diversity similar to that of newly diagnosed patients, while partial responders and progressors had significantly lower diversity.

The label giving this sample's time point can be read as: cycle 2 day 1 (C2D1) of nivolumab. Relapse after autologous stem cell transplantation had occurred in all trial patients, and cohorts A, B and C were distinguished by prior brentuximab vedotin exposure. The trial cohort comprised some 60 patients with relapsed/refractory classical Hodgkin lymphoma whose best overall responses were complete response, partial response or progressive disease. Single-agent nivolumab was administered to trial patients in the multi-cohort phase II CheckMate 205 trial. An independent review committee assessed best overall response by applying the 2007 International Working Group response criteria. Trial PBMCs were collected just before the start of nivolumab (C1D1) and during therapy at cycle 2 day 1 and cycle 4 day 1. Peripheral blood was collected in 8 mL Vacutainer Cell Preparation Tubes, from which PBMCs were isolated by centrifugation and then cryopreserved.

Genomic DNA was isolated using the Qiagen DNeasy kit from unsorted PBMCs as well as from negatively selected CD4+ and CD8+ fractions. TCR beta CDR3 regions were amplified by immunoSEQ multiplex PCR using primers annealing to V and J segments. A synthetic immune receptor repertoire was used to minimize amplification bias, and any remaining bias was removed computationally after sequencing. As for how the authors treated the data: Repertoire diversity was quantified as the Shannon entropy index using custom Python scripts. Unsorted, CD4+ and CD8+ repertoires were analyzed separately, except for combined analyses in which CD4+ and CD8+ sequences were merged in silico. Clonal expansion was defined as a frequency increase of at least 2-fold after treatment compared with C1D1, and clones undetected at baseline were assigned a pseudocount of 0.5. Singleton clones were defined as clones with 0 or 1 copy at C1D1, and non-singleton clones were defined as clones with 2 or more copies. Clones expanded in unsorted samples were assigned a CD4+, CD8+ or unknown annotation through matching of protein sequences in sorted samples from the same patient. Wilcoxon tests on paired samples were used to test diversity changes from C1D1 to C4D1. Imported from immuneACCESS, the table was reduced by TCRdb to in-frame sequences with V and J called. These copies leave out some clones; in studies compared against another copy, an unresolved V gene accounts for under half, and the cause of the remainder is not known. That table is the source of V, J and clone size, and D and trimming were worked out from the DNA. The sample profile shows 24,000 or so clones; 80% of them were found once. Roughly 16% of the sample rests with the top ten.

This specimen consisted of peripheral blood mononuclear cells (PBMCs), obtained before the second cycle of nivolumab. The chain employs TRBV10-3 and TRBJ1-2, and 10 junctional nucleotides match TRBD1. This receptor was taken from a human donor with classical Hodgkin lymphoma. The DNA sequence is TGTGCCATCAGTGAGTTCCCCGGGACAGGGGACTATGGCTACACCTTC. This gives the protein CAISEFPGTGDYGYTF.